The TCR beta chain described here comes from a study of T-cell reconstitution after alpha-beta-depleted transplantation in children. Unique molecular identifiers were incorporated into the prepared TCRbeta library. A single record per CDR3 protein comes from TCRdb applying MiXCR to the PCR reads. The table shows hundreds of thousands of distinct CDR3 sequences, with approximately 10% occurring only once. The CDR3 contains 16 residues. With 5 bases clipped from V and 1 base from J, the junction kept 9 bases outside the gene matches. General study points: About two months after transplant, alpha-beta T cells reportedly came from several hundred expanded graft clones. T-cell numbers and diversity, one year after transplant, stemmed largely from T cells that were newly produced. The study traced high day-60 TCRbeta diversity in some patients to surviving recipient T cells and thymic progenitors.

This clonotype was seen only a few times. What it recognizes is unknown. The sequencing used PBMCs, collected before TCRalphabeta/CD19-depleted stem cell transplant. The chain recombines TRBV12-3 or TRBV12-4 with TRBJ2-5; the match to TRBD2 covers 8 bases. This receptor was identified in a child between 2 and 9 years old with inherited bone marrow failure, due to receive a stem cell transplant. The CDR3 spells CASSPSGSRGQETQYF. The DNA of the CDR3 is TGTGCCAGCAGTCCGAGCGGGAGTAGGGGCCAAGAGACCCAGTACTTC.